The clone carrying this T cell receptor (beta chain) was seen only a few times. V trimming: 3 bases; J trimming: 5 bases; junction bases outside the gene matches: 9. The germline V gene encodes CDR1 MGHRA and CDR2 YSYEKL. The CDR3 extends over 15 amino acids. Clones were read by immunoSEQ multiplex PCR, and TCRdb kept only the in-frame ones, dropping some. The sample has more than 140,000 clones; 84% are singletons. The source of the sample is a study of blood T cell repertoires in COVID-19. About the research overall: Samples came from the United States, Italy and Spain, spanning acute and convalescent COVID-19.

This TCR came from a woman aged 50 to 60 in a cohort sampled during active or convalescent COVID-19. The chain combines TRBV4-1 with TRBJ1-2, with 7 bases that match TRBD1. The sequenced material came from peripheral blood. CDR3 region: CASSHPDRVPYGYTF. Here the CDR3 DNA reads TGCGCCAGCAGCCATCCCGACAGGGTCCCTTATGGCTACACCTTC.